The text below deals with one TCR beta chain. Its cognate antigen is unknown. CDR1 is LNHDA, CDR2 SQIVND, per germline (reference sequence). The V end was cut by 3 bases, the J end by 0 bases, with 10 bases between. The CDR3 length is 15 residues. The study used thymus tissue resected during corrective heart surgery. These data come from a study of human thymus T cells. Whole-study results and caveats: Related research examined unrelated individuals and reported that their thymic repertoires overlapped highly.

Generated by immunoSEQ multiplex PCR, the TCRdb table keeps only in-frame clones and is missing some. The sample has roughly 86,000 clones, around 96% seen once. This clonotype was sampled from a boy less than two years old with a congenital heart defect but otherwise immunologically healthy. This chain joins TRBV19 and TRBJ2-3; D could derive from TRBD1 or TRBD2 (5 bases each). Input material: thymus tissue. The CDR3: CASSIEGPSTDTQYF. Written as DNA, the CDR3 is TGTGCCAGTAGTATCGAGGGGCCAAGCACAGATACGCAGTATTTT.